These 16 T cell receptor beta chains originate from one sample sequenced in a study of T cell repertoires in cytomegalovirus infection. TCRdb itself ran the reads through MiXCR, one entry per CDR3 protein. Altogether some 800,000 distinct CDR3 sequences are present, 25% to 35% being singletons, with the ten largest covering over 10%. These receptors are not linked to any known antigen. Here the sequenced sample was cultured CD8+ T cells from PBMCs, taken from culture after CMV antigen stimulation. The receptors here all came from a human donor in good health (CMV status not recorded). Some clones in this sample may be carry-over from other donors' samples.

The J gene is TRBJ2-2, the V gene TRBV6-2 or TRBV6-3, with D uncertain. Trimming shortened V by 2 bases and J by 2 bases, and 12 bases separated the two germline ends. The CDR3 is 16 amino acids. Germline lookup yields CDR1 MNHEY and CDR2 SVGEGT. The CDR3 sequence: CASSYPQADNTGELFF. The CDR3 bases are TGTGCCAGCAGTTACCCCCAGGCCGACAACACCGGGGAGCTGTTTTTT.

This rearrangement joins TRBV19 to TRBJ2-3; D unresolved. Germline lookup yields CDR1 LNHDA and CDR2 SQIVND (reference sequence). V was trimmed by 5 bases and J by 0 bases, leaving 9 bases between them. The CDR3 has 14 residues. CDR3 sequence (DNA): TGTGCCAGTAGTTTCCTGACTAGCACAGATACGCAGTATTTT. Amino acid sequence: CASSFLTSTDTQYF.

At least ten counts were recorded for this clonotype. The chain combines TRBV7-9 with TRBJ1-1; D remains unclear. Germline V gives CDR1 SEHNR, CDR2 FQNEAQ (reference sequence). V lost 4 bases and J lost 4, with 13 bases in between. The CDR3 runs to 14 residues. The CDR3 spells CASSSGREGTEAFF. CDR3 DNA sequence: TGTGCCAGCAGCTCCGGACGGGAGGGCACTGAAGCTTTCTTT.

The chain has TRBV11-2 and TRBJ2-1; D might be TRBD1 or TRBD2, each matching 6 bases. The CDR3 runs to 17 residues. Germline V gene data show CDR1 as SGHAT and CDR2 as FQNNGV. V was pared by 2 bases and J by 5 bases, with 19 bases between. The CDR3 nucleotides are TGTGCCAGCAGCTTATGGGCGGGGACATCGAGGGACAATGAGCAGTTCTTC. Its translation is CASSLWAGTSRDNEQFF.

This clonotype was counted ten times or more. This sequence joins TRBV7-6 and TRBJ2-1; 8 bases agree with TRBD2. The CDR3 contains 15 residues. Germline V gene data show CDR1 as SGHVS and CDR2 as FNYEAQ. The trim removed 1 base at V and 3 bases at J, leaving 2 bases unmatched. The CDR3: CASSLVGTSYNEQFF. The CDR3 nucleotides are TGTGCCAGCAGCTTAGTAGGGACTAGCTACAATGAGCAGTTCTTC.

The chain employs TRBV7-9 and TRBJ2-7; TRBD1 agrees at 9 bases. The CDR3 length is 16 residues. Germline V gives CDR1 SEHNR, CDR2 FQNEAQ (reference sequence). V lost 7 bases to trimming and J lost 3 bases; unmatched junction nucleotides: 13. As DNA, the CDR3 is TGTGCCAGCAACGGAGACAGGGGGGAAGGAAACTACGAGCAGTACTTC. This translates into CASNGDRGEGNYEQYF.

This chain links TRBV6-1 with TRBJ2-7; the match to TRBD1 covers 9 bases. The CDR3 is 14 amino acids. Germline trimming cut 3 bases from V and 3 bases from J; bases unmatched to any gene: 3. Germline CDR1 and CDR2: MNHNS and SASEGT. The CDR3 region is CASSDRDRDYEQYF. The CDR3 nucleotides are TGTGCCAGCAGTGACCGGGACAGGGACTACGAGCAGTACTTC.

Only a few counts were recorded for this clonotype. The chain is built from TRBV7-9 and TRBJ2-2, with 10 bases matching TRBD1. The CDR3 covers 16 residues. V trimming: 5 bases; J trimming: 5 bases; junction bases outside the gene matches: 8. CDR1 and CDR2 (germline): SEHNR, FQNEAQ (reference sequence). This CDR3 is CASSGTGTGVTGELFF. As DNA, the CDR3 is TGTGCCAGCAGCGGGACCGGGACAGGGGTGACCGGGGAGCTGTTTTTT.

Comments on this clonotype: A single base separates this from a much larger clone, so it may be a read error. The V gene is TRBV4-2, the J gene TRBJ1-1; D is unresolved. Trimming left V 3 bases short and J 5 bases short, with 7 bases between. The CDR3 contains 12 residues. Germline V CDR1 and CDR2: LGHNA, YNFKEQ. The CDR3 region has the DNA TGTGCCAGCAGCCAGGGGAAGACTGAAGCTTTCTTT. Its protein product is CASSQGKTEAFF.

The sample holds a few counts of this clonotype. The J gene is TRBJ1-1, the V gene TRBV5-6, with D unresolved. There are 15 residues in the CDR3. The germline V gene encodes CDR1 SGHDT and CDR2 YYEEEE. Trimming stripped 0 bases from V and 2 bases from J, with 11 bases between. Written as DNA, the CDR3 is TGTGCCAGCAGCTTGGGGGGTCGGACTAACACTGAAGCTTTCTTT. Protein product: CASSLGGRTNTEAFF.

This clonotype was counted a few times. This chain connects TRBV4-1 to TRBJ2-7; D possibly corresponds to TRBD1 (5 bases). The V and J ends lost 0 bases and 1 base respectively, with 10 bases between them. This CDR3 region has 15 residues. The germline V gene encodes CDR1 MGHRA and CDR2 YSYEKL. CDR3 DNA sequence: TGCGCCAGCAGCCAAGAAGGAACAGGTTCCTACGAGCAGTACGTC. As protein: CASSQEGTGSYEQYV.

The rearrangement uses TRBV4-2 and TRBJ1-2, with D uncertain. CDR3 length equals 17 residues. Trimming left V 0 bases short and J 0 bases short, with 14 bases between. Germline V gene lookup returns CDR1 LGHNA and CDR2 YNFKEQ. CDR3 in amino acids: CASSQDLMAASNYGYTF. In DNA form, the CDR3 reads TGTGCCAGCAGCCAAGATCTTATGGCAGCCTCTAACTATGGCTACACCTTC.

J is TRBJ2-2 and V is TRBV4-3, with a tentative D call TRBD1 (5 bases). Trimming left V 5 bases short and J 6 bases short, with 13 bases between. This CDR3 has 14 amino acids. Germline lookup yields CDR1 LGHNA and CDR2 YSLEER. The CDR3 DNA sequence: TGCGCCAGCAGCAACCTCCTGACAGCCGGGGAGCTGTTTTTT. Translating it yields CASSNLLTAGELFF.

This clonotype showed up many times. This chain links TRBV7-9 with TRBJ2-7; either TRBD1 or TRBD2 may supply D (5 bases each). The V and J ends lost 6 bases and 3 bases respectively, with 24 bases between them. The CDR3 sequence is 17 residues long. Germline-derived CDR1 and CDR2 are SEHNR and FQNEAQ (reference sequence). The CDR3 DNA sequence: TGTGCCAGCAGTCCCCGGCGTCACGGAGCGAGGGGCTACGAGCAGTACTTC. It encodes CASSPRRHGARGYEQYF.

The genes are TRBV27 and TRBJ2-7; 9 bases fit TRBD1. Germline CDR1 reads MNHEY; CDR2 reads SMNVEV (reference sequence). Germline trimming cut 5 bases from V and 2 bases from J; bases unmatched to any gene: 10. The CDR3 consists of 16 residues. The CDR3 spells CASSPLRDRVTYEQYV. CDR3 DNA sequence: TGTGCCAGCAGTCCGCTTCGGGACAGGGTAACCTACGAGCAGTACGTC.

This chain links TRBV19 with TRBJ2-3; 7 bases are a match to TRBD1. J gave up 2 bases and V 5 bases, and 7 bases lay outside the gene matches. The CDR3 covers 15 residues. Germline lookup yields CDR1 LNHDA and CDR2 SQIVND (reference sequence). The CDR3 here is CASSYGDRYTDTQYF. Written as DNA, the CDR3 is TGTGCCAGTAGTTATGGGGACAGATACACAGATACGCAGTATTTT.